The present T cell receptor (beta chain) was sequenced within a study of regulatory T cells in long-lasting Graves disease. The sample holds many counts of this clonotype. V was clipped by 5 bases and J by 2 bases, with 17 bases between them. There are 16 residues in the CDR3. Germline assignment: CDR1 SEHNR and CDR2 FQNEAQ (reference sequence). With iRepertoire HTBI primers and Arm-PCR of CDR3 regions, TCR beta libraries were built. TCRdb redid the calling of the multiplex PCR reads with MiXCR, one entry per CDR3 protein. The table has a few hundred thousand distinct CDR3 sequences, approximately 13% seen once. This sample's time point: newly diagnosed GD, antithyroid drugs for less than 3 months. RNA from PBMCs was the source of the TCR library. This sample was shared with a second study, whose subject was T cells in Graves' hyperthyroidism and ophthalmopathy. That source reports: In blood, most of the thyroid clonotypes expanded above 0.001 were also present.

This chain uses TRBV7-9 with TRBJ2-3; TRBD1 is a possible D gene (6 bases). Sequenced here: peripheral blood mononuclear cells (PBMCs), sampled at new diagnosis, from a patient treated with antithyroid drugs. The receptor's source is a man between 25 and 39 years old with Graves disease. The CDR3 coding sequence is TGTGCCAGCAGCGACATAGACAGGACTTACACAGATACGCAGTATTTT. Translated: CASSDIDRTYTDTQYF.